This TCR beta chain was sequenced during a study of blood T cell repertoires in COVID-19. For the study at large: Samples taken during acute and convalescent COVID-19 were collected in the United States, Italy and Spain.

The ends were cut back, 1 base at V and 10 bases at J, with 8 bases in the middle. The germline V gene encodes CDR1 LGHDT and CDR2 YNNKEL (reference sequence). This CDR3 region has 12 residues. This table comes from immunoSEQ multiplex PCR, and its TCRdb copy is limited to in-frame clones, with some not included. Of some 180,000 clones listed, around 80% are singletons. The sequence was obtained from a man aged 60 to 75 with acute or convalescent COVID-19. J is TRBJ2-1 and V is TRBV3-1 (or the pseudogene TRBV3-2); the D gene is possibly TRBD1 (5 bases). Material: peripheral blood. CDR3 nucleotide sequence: TGTGCCAGCAGCCAAGGAAGGGGCGAGCAGTTCTTC. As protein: CASSQGRGEQFF.